Each of the 30 T cell receptor beta chains below was sequenced from the same sample in a study of PD-1 blockade in mismatch repair-deficient tumors. Data came from immunoSEQ multiplex PCR; TCRdb stores just in-frame clones and leaves some out. The table includes approximately 130,000 clones, about 85% detected once. This specimen consisted of peripheral blood, obtained 44 weeks after starting pembrolizumab. The receptors were sampled from an adult with mismatch repair-deficient cancer.

V usage is TRBV18 and J usage is TRBJ2-1; 9 bases are a match to TRBD2. With V trimmed by 6 bases and J by 5 bases, 8 bases remained unmatched. The CDR3 loop spans 15 amino acids. CDR1 KGHSH and CDR2 LQKENI come from the germline V gene. CDR3 DNA: TGTGCCAGCTCTCGACGGACTAGCGCGAACAATGAGCAGTTCTTC. Translated: CASSRRTSANNEQFF. Looking up the rest from reference TRBV18 and TRBJ2-1 gives the full variable domain: NAGVMQNPRHLVRRRGQEARLRCSPMKGHSHVYWYRQLPEEGLKFMVYLQKENIIDESGMPKERFSAEFPKEGPSILRIQQVVRGDSAAYFCASSRRTSANNEQFFGPGTRLTVL.

The chain carries TRBV5-6 and TRBJ2-3, with 8 bases that match TRBD1. The germline V gene has CDR1 SGHDT and CDR2 YYEEEE. With 5 bases clipped from V and 4 bases from J, the junction kept 12 bases outside the gene matches. This CDR3 region has 16 residues. The CDR3 DNA reads TGTGCCAGCAGTCCCGGGACAGGCTGGGGCTCAGATACGCAGTATTTT. This gives the protein CASSPGTGWGSDTQYF.

This clone was counted ten times or more. This CDR3 is also generated by other DNA sequences in the sample. The chain recombines TRBV2 with TRBJ2-5, with D possibly matching TRBD1 (6 bases). V lost 7 bases to trimming and J lost 5 bases, with 8 bases between them. The CDR3 has 11 amino acids. Germline CDR1 SNHLY, CDR2 FYNNEI. CDR3 coding DNA: TGTGCCAGCAAGCAGGGGGAGACCCAGTACTTC. Translating gives CASKQGETQYF.

The chain has TRBV30 and TRBJ2-3; 11 positions match TRBD1. In germline, CDR1 is GTSNPN, CDR2 SVGIG (reference sequence). This CDR3 spans 17 amino acids. The V and J ends lost 0 bases and 4 bases, in that order; junction bases with no gene match: 9. For the CDR3, the DNA is TGTGCCTGGAGTGTTTTGAGGACAGGGGGCCGGCCAGATACGCAGTATTTT. Protein: CAWSVLRTGGRPDTQYF.

The chain combines TRBV19 with TRBJ1-2; 7 nucleotides align to TRBD1. The germline V gene has CDR1 LNHDA and CDR2 SQIVND (reference sequence). The CDR3 spans 14 residues. Trimming took 1 base from V and 4 from J; bases not matched to a gene: 3. The CDR3 is CASSIGGTAYGYTF. The CDR3 DNA sequence: TGTGCCAGTAGTATAGGCGGGACAGCCTATGGCTACACCTTC.

The chain links TRBV19 to TRBJ2-2; D gene uncertain. CDR3 length equals 15 residues. V lost 4 bases and J 4 bases, leaving 13 bases between the germline ends. CDR1 is LNHDA, CDR2 SQIVND, per germline (reference sequence). The chain's CDR3 is CASSTPLRSTGELFF. For the CDR3, the DNA is TGTGCCAGTAGTACCCCCTTGCGAAGCACCGGGGAGCTGTTTTTT. Full variable domain (rest looked up from reference TRBV19 and TRBJ2-2): DGGITQSPKYLFRKEGQNVTLSCEQNLNHDAMYWYRQDPGQGLRLIYYSQIVNDFQKGDIAEGYSVSREKKESFPLTVTSAQKNPTAFYLCASSTPLRSTGELFFGEGSRLTVL.

The genes are TRBV5-1 and TRBJ1-4; maybe TRBD1 (5 bases). There are 13 residues in the CDR3. Per germline, CDR1 SGHRS and CDR2 YFSETQ. Trimming removed 2 bases from V and 8 bases from J, with 10 bases in between. CDR3 in DNA: TGCGCCAGCAGCTTCGGGGGAGGAGAAAAACTGTTTTTT. Amino acids: CASSFGGGEKLFF.

The chain employs TRBV10-3 and TRBJ2-5; D is unclear. CDR1 and CDR2 (germline): ENHRY, SYGVKD. Trimming took off 3 bases at V and 4 bases at J, with 12 bases between the two ends. The CDR3 loop spans 14 amino acids. This CDR3 is CAISDSVGLETQYF. The CDR3 coding sequence is TGTGCCATCAGTGATTCTGTCGGGCTAGAGACCCAGTACTTC.

V usage is TRBV14 and J usage is TRBJ1-2; D uncertain. Deletions cut 6 bases from V and 6 bases from J, with 14 bases between. Germline CDR1 is SGHDN and CDR2 is FVKESK. The CDR3 covers 13 residues. DNA for the CDR3: TGTGCCAGCAGAGGTCTGGGAAGAAATGGCTACACCTTC. It translates to CASRGLGRNGYTF.

The rearrangement uses TRBV5-4 and TRBJ2-1; D remains ambiguous. V was trimmed by 0 bases and J by 8 bases, leaving 12 bases between them. Germline-derived CDR1 and CDR2 are SGHNT and YYREEE (reference sequence). The length of the CDR3 is 14 residues. The CDR3 protein is CASSLGPFPDEQFF. The CDR3 coding sequence is TGTGCCAGCAGCTTGGGGCCCTTTCCAGATGAGCAGTTCTTC. Supplemented by reference TRBV5-4 and TRBJ2-1, the full variable domain reads ETGVTQSPTHLIKTRGQQVTLRCSSQSGHNTVSWYQQALGQGPQFIFQYYREEENGRGNFPPRFSGLQFPNYSSELNVNALELDDSALYLCASSLGPFPDEQFFGPGTRLTVL.

This chain connects TRBV4-2 to TRBJ1-3; D perhaps matches TRBD1 (5 bases). CDR1 is LGHNA and CDR2 is YNFKEQ in the germline V gene. CDR3 length equals 14 residues. V was clipped by 2 bases and J by 7 bases, with 12 bases between them. CDR3 sequence (DNA): TGTGCCAGCAGCCAATCGGACGGGGGGAACACCATATATTTT. Protein: CASSQSDGGNTIYF.

The count of this clone is one. CDR3 bases: TGCAGCGTTGAAGATAAGGGGACAGGGTACGGCTACACCTTC. It translates to CSVEDKGTGYGYTF. The V call is TRBV29-1, the J call TRBJ1-2, with 9 bases lining up with TRBD1. Looked up from germline, CDR1 is SQVTM and CDR2 is ANQGSEA. The CDR3 spans 14 residues. With 0 bases clipped from V and 8 bases from J, the junction kept 7 bases outside the gene matches.

The V call is TRBV7-2, the J call TRBJ1-1; D is unclear. V gave up 1 base and J gave up 4 bases, with 7 bases separating them. This CDR3 has 13 residues. CDR1 is SGHTA and CDR2 is FQGNSA in the germline V gene. The CDR3 sequence: CASSLESGTEAFF. The CDR3 nucleotides are TGTGCCAGCAGCTTAGAATCGGGCACTGAAGCTTTCTTT.

The chain combines TRBV28 with TRBJ1-4; no definite D call. The CDR3 length is 14 residues. V was cut by 10 bases and J by 9 bases, with 21 bases left in between. Germline values: CDR1 MDHEN, CDR2 SYDVKM. In nucleotides, the CDR3 is TGTGCCACCAACGGCGTTTCTGGGGAACAAAAACTGTTTTTT. Its protein is CATNGVSGEQKLFF.

The chain combines TRBV28 with TRBJ1-4; D possibly corresponds to TRBD1 (5 bases). This CDR3 has 12 residues. Germline values: CDR1 MDHEN, CDR2 SYDVKM. The V and J ends lost 3 bases and 12 bases respectively, with 11 bases between them. The CDR3 protein is CASSFPDRELFF. In DNA, the CDR3 is TGTGCCAGCAGTTTCCCCGACAGAGAACTGTTTTTT.

The chain uses TRBV4-3 and TRBJ1-2; D is ambiguous. Per germline, CDR1 LGHNA and CDR2 YSLEER. The CDR3 has 11 residues. Trimming left V 6 bases short and J 6 bases short, with 8 bases between. This CDR3 reads CASRHGDGYTF. The DNA for the CDR3 is TGCGCCAGCAGGCACGGGGATGGCTACACCTTC.

The V and J genes are TRBV28 and TRBJ1-2, with a possible D match to TRBD1 (5 bases). The V end lost 6 bases, the J end lost 4 bases, and 18 bases lay between the germline ends. This CDR3 has 15 residues. The germline V gene has CDR1 MDHEN and CDR2 SYDVKM. Written as DNA, the CDR3 is TGTGCCAGCAGGTTCGCTAAGGGGAATGGCTATGGCTACACCTTC. This gives the protein CASRFAKGNGYGYTF.

This chain links TRBV30 with TRBJ1-5; D call uncertain. The ends were cut back, 3 bases at V and 5 bases at J, with 20 bases in the middle. CDR1 GTSNPN and CDR2 SVGIG come from the germline V gene (reference sequence). The length of the CDR3 is 16 residues. CDR3: CAWRDVSDLLDQPQHF. DNA for the CDR3: TGTGCCTGGAGGGACGTTTCTGACCTGTTGGATCAGCCCCAGCATTTT.

V usage is TRBV5-1 and J usage is TRBJ1-5; TRBD1 agrees at 7 bases. Germline V lookup: CDR1 SGHRS, CDR2 YFSETQ. After removal of 4 bases from V and 0 bases from J, the junction contained 13 bases not matched to a gene. This CDR3 has 18 amino acids. CDR3 coding DNA: TGCGCCAGCAGCGTCATTCCCTCAGGGGGAGGTAGCAATCAGCCCCAGCATTTT. It translates to CASSVIPSGGGSNQPQHF.

This clone was seen once. V and J are TRBV18 and TRBJ2-1; 7 nucleotides align to TRBD2. CDR1 is KGHSH, CDR2 LQKENI, per germline. Trimming removed 4 bases from V and 5 bases from J; junction bases left unmatched: 8. The CDR3 sequence is 15 residues long. For the CDR3, the DNA is TGTGCCAGCTCACTTTCTAGCGGAGGGGACAATGAGCAGTTCTTC. Its protein is CASSLSSGGDNEQFF.

The chain links TRBV27 to TRBJ2-7; the D gene is possibly TRBD1 (6 bases). The CDR3 covers 14 residues. The germline V and J ends were trimmed by 4 bases and 2 bases, with 12 bases remaining between them. CDR1 MNHEY and CDR2 SMNVEV come from the germline V gene (reference sequence). CDR3 coding DNA: TGTGCCAGCAGTTCACAGGGCGCCGCCTACGAGCAGTACTTC. It encodes CASSSQGAAYEQYF.

This clone was seen only a few times. The V and J genes are TRBV13 and TRBJ2-7; D uncertain. This CDR3 has 11 residues. Germline V gives CDR1 PRHDT, CDR2 FYEKMQ (reference sequence). V gave up 5 bases and J gave up 11 bases, with 13 bases separating them. As DNA, the CDR3 is TGTGCCAGCAGCACTACCGGAAAGGAGTACTTC. Protein sequence: CASSTTGKEYF.

V usage is TRBV7-8 and J usage is TRBJ2-7; possible D gene TRBD1, 5 bases. The germline gives CDR1 SGHVS, CDR2 FQNEAQ. The CDR3 spans 13 residues. Between the trimmed V and J ends, which lost 2 bases and 6 bases, there was a span of 11 bases. This CDR3 is CASSLSRDSEQYF. DNA for the CDR3: TGTGCCAGCAGCTTAAGCAGGGATTCCGAGCAGTACTTC.

The chain combines TRBV6-5 with TRBJ2-5; the D call may be TRBD1 or TRBD2 (5 bases each). Germline V gene data show CDR1 as MNHEY and CDR2 as SVGAGI. CDR3 size: 15 residues. Trimming removed 4 bases from V and 0 bases from J, with 12 bases in between. The CDR3 spells CASSSGAEYQETQYF. The CDR3 DNA reads as TGTGCCAGCAGTTCCGGGGCTGAGTACCAAGAGACCCAGTACTTC.

The rearrangement links TRBV7-9 to TRBJ1-4; D ambiguous. Germline V CDR1 and CDR2: SEHNR, FQNEAQ (reference sequence). Between the trimmed V and J ends, which lost 1 base and 0 bases, there was a span of 6 bases. The CDR3 sequence is 15 residues long. The CDR3 loop reads CASSLDGSTNEKLFF. For the CDR3, the DNA is TGTGCCAGCAGCTTAGACGGCTCAACTAATGAAAAACTGTTTTTT.

The J gene is TRBJ2-5, the V gene TRBV6-6, with TRBD2 identical over 7 bases. After removal of 0 bases from V and 0 bases from J, the junction contained 4 bases not matched to a gene. CDR3 length: 16 amino acids. The germline V gene has CDR1 MNHNY and CDR2 SVGAGI (reference sequence). CDR3 residues: CASSYSSSGYQETQYF. The CDR3 nucleotides are TGTGCCAGCAGTTACTCGAGTAGCGGGTACCAAGAGACCCAGTACTTC.

The chain joins TRBV18 to TRBJ2-7; 8 positions match TRBD2. J gave up 6 bases and V 3 bases, and 13 bases lay outside the gene matches. Germline V CDR1 and CDR2: KGHSH, LQKENI. The CDR3 has 16 residues. The CDR3: CASSPSVAGQNPEQYF. The CDR3 DNA is TGTGCCAGCTCACCTTCTGTAGCGGGACAAAATCCCGAGCAGTACTTC.

This clone was seen only a few times. V is TRBV28 and J is TRBJ1-5; D gene ambiguous. This CDR3 is 14 amino acids long. V gave up 3 bases and J gave up 7 bases, with 13 bases separating them. Germline lookup yields CDR1 MDHEN and CDR2 SYDVKM. The CDR3 DNA reads as TGTGCCAGCAGTTTTGGCTCTGGTAAGCAGCCCCAGCATTTT. It yields the protein CASSFGSGKQPQHF.

The J gene is TRBJ2-7, the V gene TRBV27, with 10 bases that match TRBD1. Germline values: CDR1 MNHEY, CDR2 SMNVEV (reference sequence). J lost 2 bases, V lost 5 bases, and 9 bases had no gene match. There are 16 residues in the CDR3. The CDR3 nucleotides read TGTGCCAGCAGTCTCGGGTCCGGGACAGGGGCCTACGAGCAGTACTTC. Translation: CASSLGSGTGAYEQYF.

The chain uses TRBV27 and TRBJ1-1, with D perhaps matching TRBD1 (5 bases). CDR3 length equals 13 residues. V lost 5 bases to trimming and J lost 3 bases, with 10 bases between them. Looked up from germline, CDR1 is MNHEY and CDR2 is SMNVEV (reference sequence). CDR3 loop: CASSGAADTEAFF. As DNA, the CDR3 is TGTGCCAGCAGTGGGGCTGCGGACACTGAAGCTTTCTTT.